This TCR beta chain came from a study of siplizumab effects on memory and regulatory T cells (dated by TCRdb to the late 2010s). With respect to the entire study: The effect of the anti-CD2 antibody siplizumab on alloreactive T-cell subsets was examined in allogeneic mixed lymphocyte reactions constructed from human PBMCs. What the work shows at the level of the full study, not this receptor alone: Siplizumab significantly lowered the cumulative frequency of alloreactive sequences that could be traced to unstimulated CD4+ memory T cells. The suppressive function of proliferating Tregs from siplizumab cultures was not functionally confirmed. Unstimulated naive T cells appeared to be more diverse than memory T cells, and naive cells seemed to make a substantial contribution to the alloresponse. Because sequences at frequencies below about 10^-5 were poorly captured, only a minor fraction of alloreactive clones could be mapped back to unstimulated subsets. Among mappable alloreactive CD4+ clones, an average Treg-derived fraction of about 70% was observed with siplizumab, compared with more than 25% in control reactions. For roughly 75-96% of proliferating CD4+ or CD8+ clones, no naive or memory phenotype could be assigned.

This clone was observed a handful of times. Its antigen is currently not known. There are no base qualities to consult, and no much larger clone falls within one base. To prepare the library, the immunoSEQ multiplex PCR assay was applied. The deep sequencing platform assayed about 10^5 TCR templates per sample. Genomic DNA extracted from sorted T cells was used for TCRbeta CDR3 sequencing. Turning to the authors' computational methods: Clonal analysis of TCRbeta CDR3 data was done in the R programming language. Alloreactive CD4+ and CD8+ clones were defined by comparing unstimulated samples with post-reaction CFSE-low samples. Regulatory or non-regulatory origin was assigned to alloreactive CD4+ clones by matching of sequences to sorted unstimulated Treg and non-Treg repertoires. Imported from immuneACCESS, the table was reduced by TCRdb to in-frame sequences with V and J called. These copies leave out some clones; in studies compared against another copy, an unresolved V gene accounts for under half, and the cause of the remainder is not known. D and trimming were read from the DNA, whereas the V and J calls and clone size are those reported in that table. The sample table records nearly 85,000 clones; about nine tenths of these occur just once. The top ten hold over 1.5% of the sample.

Sorted unstimulated T cells and proliferating T cells recovered from mixed lymphocyte reactions were subjected to TCRbeta CDR3 sequencing. Fresh whole blood from fewer than 11 HLA-typed healthy donors served as the source for isolating PBMCs. To map where alloreactive clones came from, unstimulated CD4+ regulatory T cells were FACS-sorted. From the cysteine up to the phenylalanine, the CDR3 has a length of 16 residues. Only the CDR3 DNA stays, 48 bases, in frame from base 1. V has 2 bases trimmed and J has 8 bases trimmed; junction bases matching no gene number 11. From a lookup of the germline V gene, CDR1 and CDR2 are SGHTA and FQGTGA.

This sequence was found in a human donor in good health. Sequenced input: Tregs sorted from blood. Here the chain combines TRBV7-3 and TRBJ1-4; the central 7 bases match TRBD1. The sequenced DNA: TGTGCCAGCAGCTTACGGGAGACAGGGAAAGGCGAAAAACTGTTTTTT. The encoded protein is CASSLRETGKGEKLFF. The full variable domain, with segments outside the CDR3 supplied by the reference TRBV7-3 and TRBJ1-4 proteins, appears as GAGVSQTPSNKVTEKGKYVELRCDPISGHTALYWYRQSLGQGPEFLIYFQGTGAADDSGLPNDRFFAVRPEGSVSTLKIQRTERGDSAVYLCASSLRETGKGEKLFFGSGTQLSVL.